These 22 T cell receptor beta chains were all obtained from the same sample, sequenced in a study of T-cell memory formation after mild COVID-19. A single record per CDR3 protein comes from TCRdb applying MiXCR to the 5' RACE reads. The sample consists of hundreds of thousands of distinct CDR3 sequences, 15% to 20% of them appearing once. Sequencing input: PBMCs or a T cell subset sorted from them (not recorded which). The receptors were gathered from an adult woman who had mild COVID-19 (a few samples of this study predate the infection). Cell type and time point are not known.

This clonotype was detected a few times. The chain combines TRBV21-1 with TRBJ1-3; the table's D call, TRBD1, was not checked against the DNA. TRBV21-1 is labeled a pseudogene. The CDR3 sequence is 16 residues long. CDR3 sequence reads: CASSIPGPHSGNTIYF. The CDR3 nucleotides are TGTGCCAGCAGCATTCCGGGACCCCACTCTGGAAACACCATATATTTT.

The CDR3 spells CSASGSSGFTDTQYF. CDR3 sequence (DNA): TGCAGTGCTAGTGGATCTAGCGGATTCACAGATACGCAGTATTTT. The rearrangement links TRBV20-1 to TRBJ2-3; 7 bases match TRBD2. Trimming at V came to 3 bases and at J to 2 bases, leaving 8 bases not matched to a gene. Germline V CDR1 and CDR2: DFQATT, SNEGSKA (reference sequence). The CDR3 is 15 residues long.

This clonotype was counted many times. The V gene is TRBV19, the J gene TRBJ1-1; perhaps TRBD1 as D (5 bases). V was shortened by 5 bases and J by 5 bases, with 15 bases between the two germline ends. Germline V gives CDR1 LNHDA, CDR2 SQIVND (reference sequence). This CDR3 is 14 amino acids long. CDR3 DNA: TGTGCCAGTAGTCCATGGCTGGGGGGGACTGAAGCTTTCTTT. Residues: CASSPWLGGTEAFF. Combining the CDR3 with reference TRBV19 and TRBJ1-1 gives the whole variable domain DGGITQSPKYLFRKEGQNVTLSCEQNLNHDAMYWYRQDPGQGLRLIYYSQIVNDFQKGDIAEGYSVSREKKESFPLTVTSAQKNPTAFYLCASSPWLGGTEAFFGQGTRLTVV.

The table lists this clonotype with many counts. This chain links TRBV18 with TRBJ1-3; D gene ambiguous. Germline-derived CDR1 and CDR2 are KGHSH and LQKENI. V was cut by 1 base and J by 4 bases, with 8 bases left in between. CDR3 length equals 14 residues. CDR3 sequence reads: CASSPRADGNTIYF. The CDR3 DNA reads TGTGCCAGCTCACCACGGGCAGACGGAAACACCATATATTTT.

This clonotype was observed a few times. The chain uses TRBV27 and TRBJ2-1, with D perhaps TRBD1 or TRBD2 (5 bases each). The germline V and J ends were trimmed by 5 bases and 4 bases, with 15 bases remaining between them. The germline V gene has CDR1 MNHEY and CDR2 SMNVEV (reference sequence). The CDR3 is 15 residues long. The CDR3 region has the DNA TGTGCCAGCAGTCCCACGGGGCAGCTTTACAATGAGCAGTTCTTC. Its protein is CASSPTGQLYNEQFF.

The CDR3 region is CSVRATTDTQYF. The CDR3 region has the DNA TGCAGCGTGAGGGCCACCACAGATACGCAGTATTTT. The gene calls are TRBV29-1 and TRBJ2-3, with D tentatively TRBD2 (5 bases). In germline, CDR1 is SQVTM, CDR2 ANQGSEA. V shed 6 bases and J shed 2 bases, with 9 bases lying between them. The CDR3 is 12 residues long.

This chain uses TRBV5-1 with TRBJ1-2; D unresolved. CDR3 length equals 13 residues. With 0 bases removed from V and 7 bases from J, the gap between germline ends came to 10 bases. CDR1 SGHRS and CDR2 YFSETQ come from the germline V gene. The CDR3: CASSLDGSGGYTF. The CDR3 region has the DNA TGCGCCAGCAGCTTGGACGGCAGCGGTGGCTACACCTTC.

This clonotype has a count of ten or more. This chain links TRBV27 with TRBJ2-4, with D unresolved. CDR1 is MNHEY and CDR2 is SMNVEV in the germline V gene (reference sequence). The CDR3 loop spans 15 amino acids. V was cut by 0 bases and J by 1 base, with 7 bases left in between. The CDR3 nucleotides are TGTGCCAGCAGTTTATCGGGCGTGGCCAAAAACATTCAGTACTTC. It yields the protein CASSLSGVAKNIQYF.

This clonotype was seen only a few times. This chain joins TRBV19 and TRBJ1-2; D perhaps matches TRBD1 (6 bases). The germline V gene encodes CDR1 LNHDA and CDR2 SQIVND (reference sequence). Trimming shortened V by 4 bases and J by 4 bases, and 22 bases separated the two germline ends. The length of the CDR3 is 17 residues. The CDR3 nucleotides read TGTGCCAGTAGTACGGCAGACGGGGGCGCTGCGCTCTATGGCTACACCTTC. The encoded protein is CASSTADGGAALYGYTF. Using reference TRBV19 and TRBJ1-2 for the parts outside the CDR3, the full variable domain is DGGITQSPKYLFRKEGQNVTLSCEQNLNHDAMYWYRQDPGQGLRLIYYSQIVNDFQKGDIAEGYSVSREKKESFPLTVTSAQKNPTAFYLCASSTADGGAALYGYTFGSGTRLTVV.

The J gene is TRBJ2-7, the V gene TRBV30; the D gene is possibly TRBD1 (5 bases). This CDR3 comprises 12 residues. The V gene lost 8 bases and the J gene lost 5 bases, with 16 bases spanning the gap. The germline V gene encodes CDR1 GTSNPN and CDR2 SVGIG (reference sequence). The CDR3 is CARGQGAHEQYF. The CDR3 DNA is TGTGCCCGCGGACAAGGTGCCCACGAGCAGTACTTC.

This chain links TRBV7-9 with TRBJ2-5; D may be TRBD2 (6 bases). CDR1 and CDR2 (germline): SEHNR, FQNEAQ (reference sequence). CDR3 length: 15 residues. V shed 1 base and J shed 5 bases, with 14 bases lying between them. The CDR3 DNA follows: TGTGCCAGCAGCTTAGTCGGGACTCAGGCGGAGACCCAGTACTTC. It specifies CASSLVGTQAETQYF.

A few counts support this clonotype. J is TRBJ2-7 and V is TRBV7-9, with D uncertain. Germline lookup yields CDR1 SEHNR and CDR2 FQNEAQ (reference sequence). The CDR3 contains 15 residues. The germline V and J ends were trimmed by 4 bases and 0 bases, with 13 bases remaining between them. CDR3 sequence (DNA): TGTGCCAGCAGCTGGAGTGGGTTAAGCTCCTACGAGCAGTACTTC. Its protein product is CASSWSGLSSYEQYF.

The J gene is TRBJ1-2, the V gene TRBV5-1; unclear D gene. V was clipped by 2 bases and J by 2 bases, with 13 bases between them. Germline values: CDR1 SGHRS, CDR2 YFSETQ. CDR3 length equals 15 residues. CDR3 protein: CASSFGKKLNYGYTF. The CDR3 DNA reads as TGCGCCAGCAGCTTTGGGAAAAAGTTAAACTATGGCTACACCTTC.

This clonotype turned up a few times. V and J are TRBV7-2 and TRBJ2-1, with 10 bases fitting TRBD2. The germline V gene encodes CDR1 SGHTA and CDR2 FQGNSA. The CDR3 contains 14 residues. The V segment lost 8 bases and the J segment 2 bases; nucleotides outside the gene matches: 3. CDR3 residues: CASLAGVPYNEQFF. In nucleotides, the CDR3 is TGTGCCAGCCTAGCGGGAGTTCCCTACAATGAGCAGTTCTTC. Looking up the rest from reference TRBV7-2 and TRBJ2-1 gives the full variable domain: GAGVSQSPSNKVTEKGKDVELRCDPISGHTALYWYRQSLGQGLEFLIYFQGNSAPDKSGLPSDRFSAERTGGSVSTLTIQRTQQEDSAVYLCASLAGVPYNEQFFGPGTRLTVL.

The J gene is TRBJ2-7, the V gene TRBV12-3 or TRBV12-4; the match to TRBD2 covers 7 bases. The CDR3 length is 15 residues. V trimming: 0 bases; J trimming: 3 bases; junction bases outside the gene matches: 5. Written as DNA, the CDR3 is TGTGCCAGCAGTTTAGCGGGAGGGCCTGGCTACGAGCAGTACTTC. Its protein product is CASSLAGGPGYEQYF.

V and J are TRBV4-1 and TRBJ2-7; perhaps TRBD2 as D (6 bases). Germline CDR1 reads MGHRA; CDR2 reads YSYEKL. The CDR3 covers 14 residues. Trimming pared 4 bases from V and 7 bases from J, leaving 17 bases between. The CDR3 loop is CASSPVALAGEQYF. DNA for the CDR3: TGCGCCAGCAGCCCAGTGGCTCTCGCGGGAGAGCAGTACTTC.

The chain employs TRBV20-1 and TRBJ1-1; D is unclear. Trimming cost V 6 bases and J 8 bases, with 4 bases left between them. The CDR3 loop spans 8 amino acids. CDR1 is DFQATT and CDR2 is SNEGSKA in the germline V gene (reference sequence). The CDR3 sequence is CSALEAFF. DNA for the CDR3: TGCAGTGCCCTCGAAGCTTTCTTT.

The chain uses TRBV5-1 and TRBJ2-1, with D possibly matching TRBD2 (5 bases). Germline V gene lookup returns CDR1 SGHRS and CDR2 YFSETQ. This CDR3 region has 16 residues. V was pared by 5 bases and J by 4 bases, with 19 bases between. The CDR3 nucleotides are TGCGCCAGCAGACATACGTGGGGAGTGGGTTACAATGAGCAGTTCTTC. Translation: CASRHTWGVGYNEQFF.

This clonotype was seen a handful of times. The chain employs TRBV4-2 and TRBJ2-5; 14 bases agree with TRBD2. V dropped 2 bases and J dropped 5; count of bases not matched to a gene: 13. This CDR3 contains 19 residues. Germline-derived CDR1 and CDR2 are LGHNA and YNFKEQ. In DNA form, the CDR3 reads TGTGCCAGCAGCCAACACCCCGGGACTAGCGGGAGTGGGGGGGAGACCCAGTACTTC. Its translation: CASSQHPGTSGSGGETQYF.

This clonotype was counted a few times. The rearrangement links TRBV6-5 to TRBJ1-1, with a tentative D call TRBD1 (5 bases). The CDR3 is 13 amino acids. The V end lost 9 bases, the J end lost 0 bases, and 11 bases lay between the germline ends. The germline gives CDR1 MNHEY, CDR2 SVGAGI. The CDR3 loop reads CASRDEMNTEAFF. The DNA of the CDR3 is TGTGCCAGTCGGGACGAGATGAACACTGAAGCTTTCTTT.

The rearrangement links TRBV7-2 to TRBJ1-6; D gene unclear. This CDR3 has 16 residues. Germline V gives CDR1 SGHTA, CDR2 FQGNSA. Trimming removed 4 bases from V and 0 bases from J, with 10 bases in between. CDR3 nucleotides: TGTGCCAGCAGCTCAAGGCAGAGCTCCTATAATTCACCCCTCCACTTT. This gives the protein CASSSRQSSYNSPLHF.

The J gene is TRBJ2-3, the V gene TRBV7-3, with D uncertain. From germline, CDR1 is SGHTA and CDR2 FQGTGA. V lost 5 bases, J lost 6 bases, and 18 bases lay in between. This CDR3 contains 15 residues. CDR3 nucleotides: TGTGCCAGCAGCGAAGGGCCTCAAACCCGGGATACGCAGTATTTT. Translated, it gives CASSEGPQTRDTQYF.